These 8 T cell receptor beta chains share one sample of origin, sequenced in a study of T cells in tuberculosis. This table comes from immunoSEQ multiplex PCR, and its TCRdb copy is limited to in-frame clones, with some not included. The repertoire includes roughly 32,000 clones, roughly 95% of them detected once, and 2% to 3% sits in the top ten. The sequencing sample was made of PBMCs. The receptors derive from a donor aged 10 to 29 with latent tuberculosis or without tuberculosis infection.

The CDR3 protein is CASSPARKKRPKGSEQFF. The DNA for the CDR3 is TGTGCCAGCAGCCCCGCGCGGAAAAAGCGGCCTAAAGGTAGTGAGCAGTTCTTC. The chain recombines TRBV7-9 with TRBJ2-1; D may be TRBD2 (5 bases). Per the germline V gene, CDR1 is SEHNR and CDR2 is FQNEAQ (reference sequence). This CDR3 region has 18 residues. The ends were cut back, 5 bases at V and 9 bases at J, with 29 bases in the middle.

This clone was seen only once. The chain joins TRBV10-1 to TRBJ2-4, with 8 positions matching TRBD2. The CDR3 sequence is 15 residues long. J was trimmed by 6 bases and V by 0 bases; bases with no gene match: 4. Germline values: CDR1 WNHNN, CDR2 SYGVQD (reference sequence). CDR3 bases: TGCGCCAGCAGTGAGTCTCGGGGGGGCCGAAACATTCAGTACTTC. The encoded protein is CASSESRGGRNIQYF.

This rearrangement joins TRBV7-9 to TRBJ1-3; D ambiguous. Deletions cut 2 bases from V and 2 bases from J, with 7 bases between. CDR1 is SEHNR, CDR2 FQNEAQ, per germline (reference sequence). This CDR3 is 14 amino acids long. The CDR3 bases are TGTGCCAGCAGCTTATTCGGGGCTGGAAACACCATATATTTT. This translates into CASSLFGAGNTIYF.

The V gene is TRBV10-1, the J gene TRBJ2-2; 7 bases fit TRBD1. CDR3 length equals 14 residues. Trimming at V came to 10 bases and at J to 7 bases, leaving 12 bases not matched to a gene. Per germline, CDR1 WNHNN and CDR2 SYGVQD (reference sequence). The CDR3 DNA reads TGCGCCATCCCAAAGGGGGCGCAGGGCGGGGAGCTGTTTTTT. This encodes CAIPKGAQGGELFF.

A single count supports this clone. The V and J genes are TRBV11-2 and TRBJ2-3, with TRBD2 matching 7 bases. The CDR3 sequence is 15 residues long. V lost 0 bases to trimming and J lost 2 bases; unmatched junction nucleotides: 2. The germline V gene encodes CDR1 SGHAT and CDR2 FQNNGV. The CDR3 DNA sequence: TGTGCCAGCAGCTTAGATCTAGCGGACACAGATACGCAGTATTTT. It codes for CASSLDLADTDTQYF.

The CDR3 loop is CASSPGVGADEQYF. In nucleotides, the CDR3 is TGCGCCAGCAGCCCCGGGGTGGGGGCGGACGAGCAGTACTTC. This chain links TRBV5-1 with TRBJ2-7; tentatively, D is TRBD1 (6 bases). Germline lookup yields CDR1 SGHRS and CDR2 YFSETQ. Trimming took 4 bases from V and 5 from J, leaving 16 bases between them. The CDR3 has 14 amino acids.

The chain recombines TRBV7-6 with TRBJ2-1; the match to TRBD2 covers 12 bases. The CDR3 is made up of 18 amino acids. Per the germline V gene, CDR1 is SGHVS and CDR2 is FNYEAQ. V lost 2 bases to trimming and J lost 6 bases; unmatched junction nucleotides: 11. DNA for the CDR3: TGTGCCAGCAGCTTAAAAGCTAGCGGGGGGGCTATACTCAATGAGCAGTTCTTC. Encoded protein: CASSLKASGGAILNEQFF. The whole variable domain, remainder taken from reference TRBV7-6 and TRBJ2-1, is GAGVSQSPRYKVTKRGQDVALRCDPISGHVSLYWYRQALGQGPEFLTYFNYEAQQDKSGLPNDRFSAERPEGSISTLTIQRTEQRDSAMYRCASSLKASGGAILNEQFFGPGTRLTVL.

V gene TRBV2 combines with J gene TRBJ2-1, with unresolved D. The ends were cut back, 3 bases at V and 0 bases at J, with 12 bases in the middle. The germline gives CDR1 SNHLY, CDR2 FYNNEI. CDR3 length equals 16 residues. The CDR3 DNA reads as TGTGCCAGCAGTGAGGTGGAGATTAGCTCCTACAATGAGCAGTTCTTC. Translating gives CASSEVEISSYNEQFF.